The present T cell receptor beta chain was sequenced within a study of T cell therapy after organ transplantation. Overall study: T cells were expanded about two weeks with 30 CMV class I/II epitopes.

General study findings and limits: Lower pretherapy CD8 clonality went with larger post-therapy fold change.

Using immunoSEQ multiplex PCR, the repertoire was profiled, and TCRdb retains in-frame clones only, with some absent. The sample holds about 50,000 clones, about 94% seen once. In regard to this clone: Its antigen is unidentified.

Sequencing used CD8+ T cells from blood, obtained before autologous CMV-specific T cell therapy. The sequence was obtained from a human patient who had received a solid organ transplant and had CMV disease.

The CDR3 reads CASSIGTNYEQYF. In nucleotides, the CDR3 is TGTGCCAGTAGTATAGGGACCAACTACGAGCAGTACTTC. J is TRBJ2-7 and V is TRBV19; D not resolved. V was cut by 1 base and J by 3 bases, with 7 bases left in between. This CDR3 is 13 amino acids long. Looked up from germline, CDR1 is LNHDA and CDR2 is SQIVND (reference sequence).